This passage covers 12 T cell receptor beta chains from one sample sequenced in a study of response to subunit inactivated influenza vaccine. A single record per CDR3 protein comes from TCRdb applying MiXCR to the RT-PCR reads. The table lists around 790,000 distinct CDR3 sequences, less than 25% of them singletons. Sequencing was performed on PBMCs from blood, taken roughly 5 days after vaccination. The receptors derive from a man aged 45-60 years who received an inactivated influenza vaccine.

The chain links TRBV11-2 to TRBJ2-7, with 7 bases aligning to TRBD1. V was clipped by 5 bases and J by 6 bases; unmatched bases: 13. CDR3 length: 15 residues. The germline V gene has CDR1 SGHAT and CDR2 FQNNGV. CDR3 sequence: CASSLHLTGLIEQYF. CDR3 sequence (DNA): TGTGCCAGCAGCCTTCATTTGACAGGGCTCATCGAGCAGTACTTC.

This clonotype was detected a few times. V gene TRBV6-1 combines with J gene TRBJ1-5; D is unclear. CDR1 is MNHNS and CDR2 is SASEGT in the germline V gene. CDR3 length equals 13 residues. Trimming cost V 3 bases and J 5 bases, with 8 bases left between them. The CDR3 is CASSDGRDQPQHF. The CDR3 nucleotides read TGTGCCAGCAGTGACGGTCGTGATCAGCCCCAGCATTTT.

This sequence joins TRBV10-3 and TRBJ1-4; the D is unclear. The germline V gene has CDR1 ENHRY and CDR2 SYGVKD. The CDR3 is 15 residues long. The ends were cut back, 0 bases at V and 7 bases at J, with 12 bases in the middle. The CDR3 protein is CAISESIRFGEKLFF. The CDR3 DNA sequence: TGTGCCATCAGTGAGTCGATCAGGTTCGGTGAAAAACTGTTTTTT.

This clonotype was counted a few times. The chain is built from TRBV11-2 and TRBJ2-1, with D perhaps TRBD1 (5 bases). The CDR3 totals 13 residues. The V end was cut by 4 bases, the J end by 4 bases, with 8 bases between. Germline CDR1 reads SGHAT; CDR2 reads FQNNGV. CDR3 sequence reads: CASSYAGYNEQFF. Here the CDR3 DNA reads TGTGCCAGCAGCTACGCAGGGTACAATGAGCAGTTCTTC.

This clonotype has only one observation. The V gene is TRBV11-2, the J gene TRBJ2-2; 7 bases match TRBD1. V trimming: 3 bases; J trimming: 7 bases; junction bases outside the gene matches: 11. This CDR3 is 16 amino acids long. Germline values: CDR1 SGHAT, CDR2 FQNNGV. The CDR3 sequence is CASSFKYAGGGGELFF. In nucleotides, the CDR3 is TGTGCCAGCAGCTTCAAATACGCAGGGGGTGGCGGGGAGCTGTTTTTT.

This clonotype was seen a single time. The CDR3 DNA follows: TGTGCCAGCAGCTTTGGATCTCGTGCGGAGACCCAGTACTTC. Translated, it gives CASSFGSRAETQYF. This chain joins TRBV7-6 and TRBJ2-5; D ambiguous. The germline V gene has CDR1 SGHVS and CDR2 FNYEAQ. CDR3 length: 14 amino acids. V was shortened by 3 bases and J by 5 bases, with 13 bases between the two germline ends.

This clonotype occurred many times. The rearrangement uses TRBV4-1 and TRBJ2-3; D may correspond to TRBD1 or TRBD2 (5 bases each). The length of the CDR3 is 16 residues. The germline V and J ends were trimmed by 4 bases and 2 bases, with 16 bases remaining between them. From germline, CDR1 is MGHRA and CDR2 YSYEKL. In DNA, the CDR3 is TGCGCCAGCAGCCGAACTAGGGGACCCCTCACAGATACGCAGTATTTT. Translating gives CASSRTRGPLTDTQYF.

J is TRBJ2-5 and V is TRBV5-1, with 7 positions matching TRBD2. Trimming cost V 4 bases and J 3 bases; bases outside gene matches: 6. This CDR3 contains 14 residues. Germline lookup yields CDR1 SGHRS and CDR2 YFSETQ. CDR3 bases: TGCGCCAGCAGCCCCGGGACTAAAAAAGAGACCCAGTACTTC. Protein product: CASSPGTKKETQYF.

This chain joins TRBV7-9 and TRBJ2-3, with a possible D match to TRBD1 (5 bases). Germline CDR1 is SEHNR and CDR2 is FQNEAQ (reference sequence). Trimming removed 6 bases from V and 0 bases from J, with 13 bases in between. The CDR3 runs 15 residues. CDR3 sequence reads: CASRPRQFSTDTQYF. CDR3 coding DNA: TGTGCCAGCAGGCCGCGACAGTTTAGCACAGATACGCAGTATTTT.

The chain has TRBV20-1 and TRBJ1-2; 7 bases line up with TRBD1. The CDR3 is 13 residues long. V lost 2 bases, J lost 2 bases, and 2 bases stayed unmatched. Per germline, CDR1 DFQATT and CDR2 SNEGSKA (reference sequence). CDR3 region: CSARTQGNYGYTF. CDR3 DNA: TGCAGTGCTAGAACACAGGGGAACTATGGCTACACCTTC.

This clonotype was detected many times. This chain joins TRBV12-3 or TRBV12-4 and TRBJ1-2, with a weak D call TRBD1 (5 bases). Trimming cost V 1 base and J 8 bases, with 8 bases left between them. The CDR3 consists of 12 residues. CDR3 sequence reads: CASSLGGKGYTF. CDR3 DNA: TGTGCCAGCAGTTTAGGGGGGAAAGGCTACACCTTC.

This chain links TRBV18 with TRBJ2-7; D not resolved. Trimming removed 6 bases at V and 4 bases at J, with 13 bases between. CDR3 length equals 13 residues. Germline loops: CDR1 KGHSH, CDR2 LQKENI. CDR3 bases: TGTGCCAGCTCGCCCCTCGGCCGGTACGAGCAGTACTTC. Translating gives CASSPLGRYEQYF.